The rows below give T cell receptor beta chains drawn from one sample of a study of blood T cell repertoires in COVID-19. Sequencing used immunoSEQ multiplex PCR; TCRdb keeps in-frame clones, though not all of them. Here the sample spans 260,000 or so clones, roughly 76% being singletons. The specimen was peripheral blood. The source of these receptors is a woman older than 75 with COVID-19, enrolled during active disease. Each CDR3 is given with its conserved first and last residue. D genes are given only for firm matches. Expanded clones are given a class, and other clones once, few, many or no size at all.

CDR3 protein: CATSRDGGYGYTF; CDR3 DNA: TGTGCCACCAGCAGAGACGGGGGCTATGGCTACACCTTC; D gene: NA; clone size: few; V gene: TRBV15; J gene: TRBJ1-2
CDR3 protein: CATSDPNNNEQFF; CDR3 DNA: TGTGCCACCAGTGATCCTAATAACAATGAGCAGTTCTTC; D gene: NA; clone size: NA; V gene: TRBV24-1; J gene: TRBJ2-1
CDR3 protein: CASSVGQGASGNTIYF; CDR3 DNA: TGTGCCAGTAGTGTCGGACAGGGGGCGTCTGGAAACACCATATATTTT; D gene: TRBD1; clone size: once; V gene: TRBV19; J gene: TRBJ1-3
CDR3 protein: CASSLGWDFTPLAQYF; CDR3 DNA: TGCGCCAGCAGCTTGGGGTGGGACTTTACCCCTTTAGCCCAGTACTTC; D gene: NA; clone size: NA; V gene: TRBV5-1; J gene: TRBJ2-5
CDR3 protein: CASSQDYGRRGRAYNEQFF; CDR3 DNA: TGCGCCAGCAGCCAAGATTACGGCCGGCGGGGGAGAGCCTACAATGAGCAGTTCTTC; D gene: TRBD2; clone size: NA; V gene: TRBV4-3; J gene: TRBJ2-1
CDR3 protein: CASSPGWEGEAFF; CDR3 DNA: TGTGCCAGCAGCCCGGGGTGGGAGGGTGAAGCTTTCTTT; D gene: NA; clone size: NA; V gene: TRBV5-4; J gene: TRBJ1-1
CDR3 protein: CASSRDRVRPDTQYF; CDR3 DNA: TGTGCCAGCAGCAGAGACAGGGTTCGCCCAGATACGCAGTATTTT; D gene: TRBD1; clone size: NA; V gene: TRBV11-2; J gene: TRBJ2-3
CDR3 protein: CASSLGQKFTDTQYF; CDR3 DNA: TGCGCCAGCAGCTTGGGACAGAAGTTCACAGATACGCAGTATTTT; D gene: NA; clone size: NA; V gene: TRBV5-1; J gene: TRBJ2-3
CDR3 protein: CASSYSGTSRSRAFF; CDR3 DNA: TGTGCCAGCAGTTACTCCGGGACATCAAGATCGAGAGCTTTCTTT; D gene: NA; clone size: NA; V gene: TRBV6-5; J gene: TRBJ1-1
CDR3 protein: CASSVTGQGAGSPLHF; CDR3 DNA: TGTGCCAGCAGCGTAACGGGACAGGGGGCTGGGTCACCCCTCCACTTT; D gene: TRBD1; clone size: NA; V gene: TRBV9; J gene: TRBJ1-6
CDR3 protein: CASSQGGLSNEQFF; CDR3 DNA: TGTGCCAGCAGCCAAGGCGGCCTTTCCAATGAGCAGTTCTTC; D gene: NA; clone size: NA; V gene: TRBV3-1/TRBV3-2; J gene: TRBJ2-1
CDR3 protein: CASSGFGTASSEAFF; CDR3 DNA: TGTGCCAGCAGCGGCTTCGGGACAGCCTCTTCAGAAGCTTTCTTT; D gene: TRBD1; clone size: NA; V gene: TRBV6-5; J gene: TRBJ1-1
CDR3 protein: CASSSRLEGGYTF; CDR3 DNA: TGTGCCAGCAGTTCGAGACTAGAAGGAGGCTACACCTTC; D gene: NA; clone size: NA; V gene: TRBV12-3/TRBV12-4; J gene: TRBJ1-2
CDR3 protein: CASSSTPGSGELFF; CDR3 DNA: TGCGCCAGCAGCTCCACCCCAGGGTCCGGGGAGCTGTTTTTT; D gene: NA; clone size: few; V gene: TRBV5-1; J gene: TRBJ2-2
CDR3 protein: CASSLSRTSGSEQYF; CDR3 DNA: TGTGCCAGCAGCTTAAGTAGGACTAGCGGGAGTGAGCAGTACTTC; D gene: TRBD2; clone size: NA; V gene: TRBV7-2; J gene: TRBJ2-7
CDR3 protein: CASSLRSQGTEAFF; CDR3 DNA: TGCGCCAGCAGCTTAAGATCACAGGGAACGGAAGCTTTCTTT; D gene: NA; clone size: NA; V gene: TRBV5-1; J gene: TRBJ1-1
CDR3 protein: CASSVGAGQGVTGELFF; CDR3 DNA: TGTGCCAGCAGCGTAGGAGCGGGACAGGGGGTCACCGGGGAGCTGTTTTTT; D gene: TRBD1; clone size: NA; V gene: TRBV9; J gene: TRBJ2-2
CDR3 protein: CASSWSMDYEQFF; CDR3 DNA: TGTGCCAGCAGTTGGTCTATGGACTACGAGCAGTTCTTC; D gene: NA; clone size: NA; V gene: TRBV12-3/TRBV12-4; J gene: TRBJ2-1
CDR3 protein: CASRRLTSDNEKLFF; CDR3 DNA: TGTGCCAGCAGGCGGCTTACTAGCGATAATGAAAAACTGTTTTTT; D gene: NA; clone size: NA; V gene: TRBV27; J gene: TRBJ1-4
CDR3 protein: CASSVSLQDPSEKLFF; CDR3 DNA: TGTGCCAGCAGCGTGAGCCTGCAAGACCCTAGCGAAAAACTGTTTTTT; D gene: NA; clone size: NA; V gene: TRBV9; J gene: TRBJ1-4
CDR3 protein: CATSRGGEGSPLHF; CDR3 DNA: TGTGCCACCTCCCGAGGAGGGGAGGGTTCACCCCTCCACTTT; D gene: NA; clone size: NA; V gene: TRBV15; J gene: TRBJ1-6
CDR3 protein: CASSRDINRANYGYTF; CDR3 DNA: TGTGCCAGCAGTCGAGACATAAACAGAGCTAACTATGGCTACACCTTC; D gene: NA; clone size: NA; V gene: TRBV5-5; J gene: TRBJ1-2
CDR3 protein: CASSFRGGVEETQYF; CDR3 DNA: TGTGCCAGCAGCTTCCGCGGGGGGGTCGAAGAGACCCAGTACTTC; D gene: TRBD2; clone size: once; V gene: TRBV7-2; J gene: TRBJ2-5
CDR3 protein: CASSPPSQNYGYTF; CDR3 DNA: TGTGCCAGCTCACCACCTTCACAGAACTATGGCTACACCTTC; D gene: NA; clone size: NA; V gene: TRBV18; J gene: TRBJ1-2
CDR3 protein: CASSGTGDDTGELFF; CDR3 DNA: TGCGCCAGCAGCGGGACAGGGGACGACACCGGGGAGCTGTTTTTT; D gene: TRBD1; clone size: NA; V gene: TRBV5-1; J gene: TRBJ2-2
CDR3 protein: CASSRQAYEQYF; CDR3 DNA: TGTGCCAGTAGTCGACAGGCCTACGAGCAGTACTTC; D gene: NA; clone size: NA; V gene: TRBV19; J gene: TRBJ2-7
CDR3 protein: CAWAQMGGNYGYTF; CDR3 DNA: TGTGCCTGGGCCCAAATGGGGGGGAACTATGGCTACACCTTC; D gene: NA; clone size: NA; V gene: TRBV30; J gene: TRBJ1-2
CDR3 protein: CASSLAGTSGRARRETQYF; CDR3 DNA: TGTGCCAGCAGCTTGGCCGGGACTAGCGGGAGGGCCAGGAGAGAGACCCAGTACTTC; D gene: TRBD2; clone size: NA; V gene: TRBV5-4; J gene: TRBJ2-5
CDR3 protein: CASRSGQPYGYTF; CDR3 DNA: TGTGCCAGCAGATCAGGACAGCCCTATGGCTACACCTTC; D gene: NA; clone size: NA; V gene: TRBV12-3/TRBV12-4; J gene: TRBJ1-2
CDR3 protein: CASSELGGRYGYTF; CDR3 DNA: TGTGCCAGCAGTGAATTGGGAGGACGGTATGGCTACACCTTC; D gene: NA; clone size: NA; V gene: TRBV25-1; J gene: TRBJ1-2
CDR3 protein: CAISGALAGATYEQYF; CDR3 DNA: TGTGCCATCAGTGGGGCGCTAGCGGGAGCCACCTACGAGCAGTACTTC; D gene: TRBD2; clone size: NA; V gene: TRBV10-3; J gene: TRBJ2-7
CDR3 protein: CASTFNLNPYGYTF; CDR3 DNA: TGTGCCAGCACCTTCAACTTGAACCCCTATGGCTACACCTTC; D gene: NA; clone size: NA; V gene: TRBV9; J gene: TRBJ1-2
CDR3 protein: CASSDREVGELFF; CDR3 DNA: TGTGCCAGCAGTGACAGGGAGGTCGGGGAGCTGTTTTTT; D gene: NA; clone size: NA; V gene: TRBV2; J gene: TRBJ2-2
CDR3 protein: CASSVGQGTYEQYF; CDR3 DNA: TGTGCCAGCAGCGTCGGACAGGGAACATACGAGCAGTACTTC; D gene: TRBD1; clone size: NA; V gene: TRBV9; J gene: TRBJ2-7
CDR3 protein: CASSRQNTEAFF; CDR3 DNA: TGTGCCAGTAGCCGACAGAACACTGAAGCTTTCTTT; D gene: NA; clone size: NA; V gene: TRBV19; J gene: TRBJ1-1
CDR3 protein: CASSPQGATGGNTIYF; CDR3 DNA: TGTGCCAGCAGCCCTCAGGGGGCGACGGGTGGAAACACCATATATTTT; D gene: TRBD1; clone size: NA; V gene: TRBV7-6; J gene: TRBJ1-3
CDR3 protein: CASSVGGRVDTQYF; CDR3 DNA: TGTGCCAGCAGCGTAGGGGGCAGGGTAGATACGCAGTATTTT; D gene: NA; clone size: NA; V gene: TRBV9; J gene: TRBJ2-3
CDR3 protein: CASSLTTSLNEQFF; CDR3 DNA: TGTGCCAGCAGTTTAACGACTAGCCTCAATGAGCAGTTCTTC; D gene: TRBD2; clone size: NA; V gene: TRBV28; J gene: TRBJ2-1
CDR3 protein: CATSEGGSEQFF; CDR3 DNA: TGTGCCACCAGTGAAGGAGGGAGTGAGCAGTTCTTC; D gene: NA; clone size: NA; V gene: TRBV24-1; J gene: TRBJ2-1
CDR3 protein: CASSWGLAVIYEQYF; CDR3 DNA: TGTGCCAGCAGTTGGGGACTAGCGGTCATTTACGAGCAGTACTTC; D gene: TRBD2; clone size: NA; V gene: TRBV5-4; J gene: TRBJ2-7
CDR3 protein: CASSIDRGRLGAFF; CDR3 DNA: TGTGCCAGTTCAATCGACAGGGGTCGCCTCGGAGCTTTCTTT; D gene: TRBD1; clone size: NA; V gene: TRBV19; J gene: TRBJ1-1
CDR3 protein: CASSYDTSGSETQYF; CDR3 DNA: TGTGCCAGCAGTTACGACACTAGCGGGAGCGAGACCCAGTACTTC; D gene: TRBD2; clone size: NA; V gene: TRBV6-2/TRBV6-3; J gene: TRBJ2-5
CDR3 protein: CASSYVPGQVRTAEKLFF; CDR3 DNA: TGTGCCAGCAGTTACGTCCCGGGACAGGTTCGGACCGCTGAAAAACTGTTTTTT; D gene: TRBD1; clone size: NA; V gene: TRBV6-2/TRBV6-3; J gene: TRBJ1-4
CDR3 protein: CAPSRGGKETQYF; CDR3 DNA: TGTGCCCCCAGCCGCGGGGGGAAAGAGACCCAGTACTTC; D gene: TRBD2; clone size: NA; V gene: TRBV2; J gene: TRBJ2-5
CDR3 protein: CASSLIREDGYTF; CDR3 DNA: TGCGCCAGCAGCTTGATAAGGGAGGATGGCTACACCTTC; D gene: NA; clone size: NA; V gene: TRBV5-1; J gene: TRBJ1-2
CDR3 protein: CATSIQGEDIQYF; CDR3 DNA: TGTGCCACCTCTATACAGGGGGAGGACATTCAGTACTTT; D gene: TRBD1; clone size: NA; V gene: TRBV2; J gene: TRBJ2-4
CDR3 protein: CSVVRQDRFRPEAFF; CDR3 DNA: TGCAGCGTTGTGAGACAGGATAGATTTCGTCCTGAAGCTTTCTTT; D gene: NA; clone size: NA; V gene: TRBV29-1; J gene: TRBJ1-1
CDR3 protein: CASSVPGQQETQYF; CDR3 DNA: TGCGCCAGCAGCGTTCCGGGACAGCAAGAGACCCAGTACTTC; D gene: TRBD1; clone size: NA; V gene: TRBV5-1; J gene: TRBJ2-5
CDR3 protein: CASSRPGLAETNEQFF; CDR3 DNA: TGTGCCAGCAGCCGACCGGGACTAGCGGAAACCAATGAGCAGTTCTTC; D gene: TRBD2; clone size: NA; V gene: TRBV3-1/TRBV3-2; J gene: TRBJ2-1
CDR3 protein: CASRASGRAGYEQYF; CDR3 DNA: TGTGCCAGCAGAGCTAGCGGGAGGGCGGGGTACGAGCAGTACTTC; D gene: TRBD2; clone size: once; V gene: TRBV28; J gene: TRBJ2-7
CDR3 protein: CASSFGAFYEQYF; CDR3 DNA: TGTGCCAGCAGCTTTGGGGCTTTCTACGAGCAGTACTTC; D gene: NA; clone size: once; V gene: TRBV5-4; J gene: TRBJ2-7
CDR3 protein: CASSWGQANYGYTF; CDR3 DNA: TGTGCCAGCTCCTGGGGCCAAGCTAACTATGGCTACACCTTC; D gene: NA; clone size: NA; V gene: TRBV5-6; J gene: TRBJ1-2